These 17 T cell receptor beta chains originate from one sample sequenced in a study of CD8 T cells in ankylosing spondylitis (dated by TCRdb to about 2017). The library was generated by 5' RACE. TCRdb lists the instrument as Illumina HiSeq 2500. The raw public reads went through TCRdb reprocessing: fastp at Q25, MiXCR clone calling, in-frame beta chains kept. Entries that share a CDR3 protein sequence are merged under the most common genes and DNA. In all, the sample holds fewer than 250,000 distinct CDR3 sequences, and roughly a tenth of those were seen once. The ten largest make up less than 3% of the sample. Sequenced input: blood, either unsorted or a sorted T cell fraction (not recorded which). The receptors come from a male donor with ankylosing spondylitis or in good health (not recorded which).

Ten or more counts support this clonotype. The CDR3 DNA is TGCGCCAGCAGCTCCCGGACAGGGGGGTACTCTGGGGCCAACGTCCTGACTTTC. This gives the protein CASSSRTGGYSGANVLTF. The chain combines TRBV5-1 with TRBJ2-6; TRBD1 matches at 10 bases. The CDR3 has 18 residues. CDR1 and CDR2 from the germline V gene are SGHRS and YFSETQ. The trim removed 3 bases at V and 0 bases at J, leaving 6 bases unmatched.

This clonotype was seen a handful of times. The V and J genes are TRBV18 and TRBJ1-1; no definite D call. The germline V and J ends were trimmed by 2 bases and 4 bases, with 17 bases remaining between them. There are 16 residues in the CDR3. Germline V gives CDR1 KGHSH, CDR2 LQKENI. The CDR3 is CASSPTGPGDRTEAFF. The CDR3 DNA is TGTGCCAGCTCACCAACCGGGCCCGGGGATCGCACTGAAGCTTTCTTT.

This clonotype was recorded many times. The rearrangement links TRBV7-8 to TRBJ2-1, with TRBD2 matching over 10 bases. The CDR3 consists of 17 residues. V was clipped by 1 base and J by 5 bases; unmatched bases: 8. Germline V gene lookup returns CDR1 SGHVS and CDR2 FQNEAQ. The CDR3 nucleotides are TGTGCCAGCAGCTTAGTGGCTAGCGGGGGTTCAAACAATGAGCAGTTCTTC. Translating gives CASSLVASGGSNNEQFF. The whole variable domain, remainder taken from reference TRBV7-8 and TRBJ2-1, is GAGVSQSPRYKVAKRGQDVALRCDPISGHVSLFWYQQALGQGPEFLTYFQNEAQLDKSGLPSDRFFAERPEGSVSTLKIQRTQQEDSAVYLCASSLVASGGSNNEQFFGPGTRLTVL.

This clonotype was detected ten times or more. CDR3 region: CSVPLGAADTQYF. The CDR3 nucleotides are TGCAGTGTCCCCTTGGGGGCGGCAGATACGCAGTATTTT. The chain has TRBV20-1 and TRBJ2-3; weak D call: TRBD1 (6 bases). CDR3 length: 13 residues. The V gene's germline CDR1 is DFQATT and CDR2 SNEGSKA (reference sequence). Trimming took off 7 bases at V and 4 bases at J, with 15 bases between the two ends.

This clonotype was seen a handful of times. The J gene is TRBJ2-5, the V gene TRBV7-2, with a possible D match to TRBD2 (6 bases). V lost 5 bases and J 1 base, leaving 11 bases between the germline ends. Germline-derived CDR1 and CDR2 are SGHTA and FQGNSA. The CDR3 is 14 amino acids. The CDR3 spells CASSPRDFQETQYF. Here the CDR3 DNA reads TGTGCCAGCAGCCCCAGGGACTTCCAAGAGACCCAGTACTTC. Combining the CDR3 with reference TRBV7-2 and TRBJ2-5 gives the whole variable domain GAGVSQSPSNKVTEKGKDVELRCDPISGHTALYWYRQSLGQGLEFLIYFQGNSAPDKSGLPSDRFSAERTGGSVSTLTIQRTQQEDSAVYLCASSPRDFQETQYFGPGTRLLVL.

Many counts were recorded for this clonotype. The chain is built from TRBV6-2 or TRBV6-3 and TRBJ2-3; a weak D match, TRBD1 (5 bases). Germline V lookup: CDR1 MNHEY, CDR2 SVGEGT. V lost 4 bases and J lost 8, with 10 bases in between. CDR3 length equals 12 residues. As DNA, the CDR3 is TGTGCCAGCAGTTGGCCCCAGGGTACGCAGTATTTT. This codes for CASSWPQGTQYF.

This clonotype was observed many times. The chain employs TRBV6-1 and TRBJ2-7; 8 nucleotides line up with TRBD1. This CDR3 has 14 residues. The V and J ends lost 8 bases and 5 bases, in that order; junction bases with no gene match: 11. CDR1 MNHNS and CDR2 SASEGT come from the germline V gene. Written as DNA, the CDR3 is TGTGCCAGCTCCCTGACAGGGGTGAAGGACGAGCAGTACTTC. Amino acid sequence: CASSLTGVKDEQYF.

This clonotype has a count of ten or more. In DNA, the CDR3 is TGTGCCAGCAGCCAAGGGGACTTTAACACCGGGGAGCTGTTTTTT. It specifies CASSQGDFNTGELFF. The genes are TRBV3-1 and TRBJ2-2, with a possible D match to TRBD2 (6 bases). Germline CDR1 is LGHDT and CDR2 is YNNKEL (reference sequence). The CDR3 runs to 15 residues. V was clipped by 1 base and J by 2 bases, with 8 bases between them.

CDR3 DNA sequence: TGCAGTGCTAGAGGTCAGCGGTACAATGAGCAGTTCTTC. This codes for CSARGQRYNEQFF. The V and J genes are TRBV20-1 and TRBJ2-1; D is possibly TRBD2 (5 bases). Looked up from germline, CDR1 is DFQATT and CDR2 is SNEGSKA (reference sequence). There are 13 residues in the CDR3. The ends were cut back, 1 base at V and 4 bases at J, with 8 bases in the middle.

The rearrangement joins TRBV6-1 to TRBJ2-7; D gene ambiguous. Germline CDR1 MNHNS, CDR2 SASEGT. The CDR3 runs 13 residues. Trimming shortened V by 1 base and J by 5 bases, and 9 bases separated the two germline ends. As DNA, the CDR3 is TGTGCCAGCAGTGAAGTCGGGCAGGACGAGCAGTACTTC. It specifies CASSEVGQDEQYF.

The sample holds many counts of this clonotype. This chain uses TRBV12-3 or TRBV12-4 with TRBJ1-4; TRBD1 agrees at 8 bases. V dropped 6 bases and J dropped 10; count of bases not matched to a gene: 10. The CDR3 consists of 14 residues. CDR3 DNA: TGTGCCAGCAGCCCCCGGGACAGGACTGCAAAACTGTTTTTT. It specifies CASSPRDRTAKLFF.

This clonotype appeared many times. V and J are TRBV20-1 and TRBJ2-7; the match to TRBD1 covers 7 bases. J lost 1 base, V lost 5 bases, and 8 bases had no gene match. CDR1 and CDR2 from the germline V gene are DFQATT and SNEGSKA (reference sequence). The CDR3 sequence is 14 residues long. The DNA of the CDR3 is TGCAGTGCTTACGGACAGGCTTCATCCTACGAGCAGTACTTC. Amino acid sequence: CSAYGQASSYEQYF.

V usage is TRBV20-1 and J usage is TRBJ2-3, with 9 bases fitting TRBD2. Germline V gene sequence: CDR1 DFQATT, CDR2 SNEGSKA (reference sequence). The trim removed 3 bases at V and 5 bases at J, leaving 6 bases unmatched. The CDR3 totals 14 residues. The CDR3 spells CSARPGLAGDTQYF. CDR3 in DNA: TGCAGTGCTAGGCCGGGACTAGCTGGAGATACGCAGTATTTT.

V usage is TRBV12-3 or TRBV12-4 and J usage is TRBJ2-7, with 8 nucleotides matching TRBD1. The CDR3 has 14 residues. After removal of 2 bases from V and 2 bases from J, the junction contained 2 bases not matched to a gene. In DNA, the CDR3 is TGTGCCAGCAGTTTAATGACAGGGGCCTACGAGCAGTACTTC. Amino acid sequence: CASSLMTGAYEQYF.

This clonotype came up many times. V and J are TRBV30 and TRBJ2-2; 7 bases match TRBD2. With V trimmed by 7 bases and J by 4 bases, 12 bases remained unmatched. Looked up from germline, CDR1 is GTSNPN and CDR2 is SVGIG (reference sequence). This CDR3 region has 15 residues. For the CDR3, the DNA is TGTGCCTCGCCCCCGGGGGGAGTGGGCACCGGGGAGCTGTTTTTT. Translating it yields CASPPGGVGTGELFF.

This clonotype was detected many times. The rearrangement uses TRBV20-1 and TRBJ2-2; 11 bases fit TRBD2. This CDR3 has 16 amino acids. Looked up from germline, CDR1 is DFQATT and CDR2 is SNEGSKA (reference sequence). The V segment lost 2 bases and the J segment 1 base; nucleotides outside the gene matches: 3. For the CDR3, the DNA is TGCAGTGCTAGACTAGCGGGAGGACTGAACACCGGGGAGCTGTTTTTT. This gives the protein CSARLAGGLNTGELFF.

In its sample, this clonotype was seen many times. The chain couples TRBV3-1 to TRBJ2-7; possibly TRBD1 or TRBD2 for D (5 bases each). Germline CDR1 reads LGHDT; CDR2 reads YNNKEL (reference sequence). The CDR3 runs to 13 residues. The ends were cut back, 0 bases at V and 5 bases at J, with 8 bases in the middle. The CDR3 DNA is TGTGCCAGCAGCCAAGACCGGGGACACGAGCAGTACTTC. This codes for CASSQDRGHEQYF.